This entry lists 20 T cell receptor beta chains sequenced from one sample in a study of blood T cell repertoires in COVID-19. Clones were sequenced by immunoSEQ multiplex PCR, and TCRdb holds only the in-frame ones, with some missing. The sample lists 25,000 or so clones; about nine tenths were seen once. Sequenced: peripheral blood. These receptors were collected from a human donor in a cohort sampled during active COVID-19.

There are a few counts of this clone. J is TRBJ2-1 and V is TRBV4-3; D call uncertain. The CDR3 runs to 14 residues. V was clipped by 0 bases and J by 5 bases, with 8 bases between them. Germline lookup yields CDR1 LGHNA and CDR2 YSLEER. This CDR3 is CASSQELVNNEQFF. The CDR3 DNA reads TGCGCCAGCAGCCAAGAGCTAGTCAACAATGAGCAGTTCTTC.

V is TRBV9 and J is TRBJ1-2; the D gene is possibly TRBD1 (6 bases). Trimming stripped 0 bases from V and 4 bases from J, with 28 bases between. The CDR3 is 20 amino acids. CDR1 and CDR2 (germline): SGDLS, YYNGEE. The chain's CDR3 is CASSVGRRGRDIGLPYGYTF. CDR3 nucleotides: TGTGCCAGCAGCGTAGGCCGAAGGGGCCGGGACATCGGCCTCCCCTATGGCTACACCTTC.

This chain connects TRBV28 to TRBJ1-1; 9 bases line up with TRBD1. CDR3 length equals 12 residues. Germline loops: CDR1 MDHEN, CDR2 SYDVKM. Trimming took 2 bases from V and 11 from J; bases not matched to a gene: 3. CDR3 nucleotide sequence: TGTGCCAGCAGTTTAGGACAGGGGCATGCTTTCTTT. Residues: CASSLGQGHAFF.

CDR3 bases: TGTGCCAGCAGATTTCCGGGACTGGGAAGCACTGAAGCTTTCTTT. Protein product: CASRFPGLGSTEAFF. The rearrangement joins TRBV5-8 to TRBJ1-1, with D perhaps matching TRBD1 (5 bases). The V end was cut by 5 bases, the J end by 4 bases, with 18 bases between. The germline V gene encodes CDR1 SGHTS and CDR2 YDEGEE. The CDR3 sequence is 15 residues long.

V usage is TRBV4-1 and J usage is TRBJ2-7; tentative D call: TRBD2 (7 bases). The ends were cut back, 1 base at V and 3 bases at J, with 19 bases in the middle. The V gene's germline CDR1 is MGHRA and CDR2 YSYEKL. The CDR3 has 17 amino acids. The CDR3 nucleotides read TGCGCCAGCAGCCAAGTGTTGGGGGGGGCGAGGGTCTACGAGCAGTACTTC. As protein: CASSQVLGGARVYEQYF.

This chain connects TRBV27 to TRBJ2-2; a possible D gene is TRBD2 (5 bases). The CDR3 loop spans 14 amino acids. Germline V gives CDR1 MNHEY, CDR2 SMNVEV (reference sequence). The V end was cut by 2 bases, the J end by 6 bases, with 10 bases between. In DNA, the CDR3 is TGTGCCAGCAGTTTAGTTAGCGACGCCGGGGAGCTGTTTTTT. This codes for CASSLVSDAGELFF.

This chain connects TRBV7-2 to TRBJ1-3, with a tentative D call TRBD1 (5 bases). The CDR3 runs to 15 residues. The V gene's germline CDR1 is SGHTA and CDR2 FQGNSA. Deletions cut 2 bases from V and 2 bases from J, with 10 bases between. CDR3 residues: CASSLNAGAGNTIYF. CDR3 DNA: TGTGCCAGCAGCTTAAATGCGGGGGCTGGAAACACCATATATTTT.

The V and J genes are TRBV9 and TRBJ2-3; weak D call: TRBD2 (5 bases). This CDR3 region has 16 residues. The V end was cut by 2 bases, the J end by 2 bases, with 15 bases between. Germline V gene sequence: CDR1 SGDLS, CDR2 YYNGEE. CDR3 bases: TGTGCCAGCAGCGTTACCGGGATGTTAGCCACAGATACGCAGTATTTT. It yields the protein CASSVTGMLATDTQYF.

This chain uses TRBV12-5 with TRBJ2-7, with a possible D match to TRBD1 (6 bases). In germline, CDR1 is LGHNT, CDR2 FRNRAP. The CDR3 length is 13 residues. The germline V and J ends were trimmed by 6 bases and 5 bases, with 14 bases remaining between them. CDR3 sequence: CASGRGTLHEQYF. In DNA form, the CDR3 reads TGTGCTAGTGGGAGGGGGACCCTCCACGAGCAGTACTTC.

The count of this clone is one. The chain recombines TRBV3-1 (or the pseudogene TRBV3-2) with TRBJ1-2; TRBD1 matches at 9 bases. V trimming: 2 bases; J trimming: 1 base; junction bases outside the gene matches: 2. The CDR3 is 15 amino acids. Germline CDR1 and CDR2: LGHDT and YNNKEL (reference sequence). The CDR3 region has the DNA TGTGCCAGCAGCCAAACAGGGGGCATTAACTATGGCTACACCTTC. This encodes CASSQTGGINYGYTF.

V gene TRBV5-1 combines with J gene TRBJ2-2; D gene unclear. Germline V gives CDR1 SGHRS, CDR2 YFSETQ. This CDR3 is 16 amino acids long. V was cut by 1 base and J by 2 bases, with 12 bases left in between. CDR3 coding DNA: TGCGCCAGCAGCTTGTCTAGTATCGGTAACACCGGGGAGCTGTTTTTT. This translates into CASSLSSIGNTGELFF.

The chain joins TRBV28 to TRBJ1-2; TRBD1 aligns across 9 bases. Germline values: CDR1 MDHEN, CDR2 SYDVKM. V lost 6 bases, J lost 2 bases, and 4 bases stayed unmatched. The CDR3 runs 14 residues. The CDR3 DNA follows: TGTGCCAGCAGGGGACAGGGAAGGAACTATGGCTACACCTTC. This sequence encodes CASRGQGRNYGYTF.

The chain combines TRBV18 with TRBJ2-3; D call uncertain. V was trimmed by 0 bases and J by 2 bases, leaving 6 bases between them. CDR3 size: 14 residues. CDR1 is KGHSH and CDR2 is LQKENI in the germline V gene. The CDR3 protein is CASSPPAITDTQYF. CDR3 DNA: TGTGCCAGCTCACCACCGGCAATCACAGATACGCAGTATTTT.

The chain joins TRBV5-6 to TRBJ1-4; 10 bases agree with TRBD1. The CDR3 runs 15 residues. Germline loops: CDR1 SGHDT, CDR2 YYEEEE. The V gene end was trimmed by 3 bases and the J gene end by 5 bases; junction bases not matched to a gene: 4. The CDR3 region is CASSYPGQGNEKLFF. For the CDR3, the DNA is TGTGCCAGCAGCTACCCGGGACAGGGGAATGAAAAACTGTTTTTT.

This sequence joins TRBV2 and TRBJ1-5; 7 bases are shared with TRBD1. The junction had 8 bases not matched to a gene; V was cut back by 1 base and J by 5 bases. This CDR3 region has 16 residues. Germline lookup yields CDR1 SNHLY and CDR2 FYNNEI. In DNA, the CDR3 is TGTGCCAGCAGTGAAGGCTACAGGGGTTTCGATCAGCCCCAGCATTTT. This translates into CASSEGYRGFDQPQHF. The entire variable domain, with the rest obtained from reference TRBV2 and TRBJ1-5, is as follows: EPEVTQTPSHQVTQMGQEVILRCVPISNHLYFYWYRQILGQKVEFLVSFYNNEISEKSEIFDDQFSVERPDGSNFTLKIRSTKLEDSAMYFCASSEGYRGFDQPQHFGDGTRLSIL.

This clone was seen just once. The chain recombines TRBV10-3 with TRBJ2-7, with 12 bases that match TRBD1. The trim removed 6 bases at V and 2 bases at J, leaving 5 bases unmatched. This CDR3 has 15 amino acids. Looked up from germline, CDR1 is ENHRY and CDR2 is SYGVKD. CDR3 sequence (DNA): TGTGCCATCAGGGGACAGGGGGCGCGACCCTACGAGCAGTACTTC. Protein: CAIRGQGARPYEQYF.

This chain links TRBV10-3 with TRBJ2-3; TRBD2 aligns across 7 bases. Germline values: CDR1 ENHRY, CDR2 SYGVKD. V shed 2 bases, J shed 3 bases, and the junction held 5 bases outside the gene matches. This CDR3 comprises 15 residues. This CDR3 is CAISEPAGVTDTQYF. In nucleotides, the CDR3 is TGTGCCATCAGTGAGCCCGCGGGGGTGACAGATACGCAGTATTTT.

This chain links TRBV7-8 with TRBJ1-5; D is ambiguous. Germline V gives CDR1 SGHVS, CDR2 FQNEAQ. V was pared by 5 bases and J by 5 bases, with 10 bases between. The CDR3 runs 13 residues. The CDR3 reads CASSPRVDQPQHF. CDR3 bases: TGTGCCAGCAGCCCGAGGGTGGATCAGCCCCAGCATTTT.

This clone was counted once. This chain joins TRBV27 and TRBJ2-7; 7 bases are a match to TRBD1. Germline trimming cut 7 bases from V and 1 base from J; bases unmatched to any gene: 7. In germline, CDR1 is MNHEY, CDR2 SMNVEV (reference sequence). CDR3 length: 14 residues. The CDR3: CASNYRGGSYEQYF. As DNA, the CDR3 is TGTGCCAGCAACTACAGGGGTGGTTCCTACGAGCAGTACTTC.

As for this clone: One end of the junction is discordant with germline, which a read error may explain. The chain joins TRBV18 to TRBJ1-2; 8 bases match TRBD1. CDR1 and CDR2 (germline): KGHSH, LQKENI. The CDR3 contains 13 residues. CDR3 in DNA: TGTGCCAGCTCAAAAGAGGGGACTCAGGGGGCGTACTTC. Translated: CASSKEGTQGAYF. Filled out from reference TRBV18 and TRBJ1-2, the complete variable domain reads NAGVMQNPRHLVRRRGQEARLRCSPMKGHSHVYWYRQLPEEGLKFMVYLQKENIIDESGMPKERFSAEFPKEGPSILRIQQVVRGDSAAYFCASSKEGTQGAYFGSGTRLTVV.